The 18 T cell receptor beta chains below all came from one sample that was sequenced in a study of PD-1 blockade in classical Hodgkin lymphoma. Data came from immunoSEQ multiplex PCR; TCRdb stores just in-frame clones and leaves some out. The repertoire holds approximately 60,000 clones, with about 91% as singletons. All trial patients relapsed after autologous stem cell transplantation. The input for sequencing was peripheral blood mononuclear cells (PBMCs), taken at baseline. These receptors were obtained from a human donor with classical Hodgkin lymphoma.

This clone came up once. J is TRBJ2-5 and V is TRBV13, with no clear D. The CDR3 spans 14 residues. V lost 4 bases and J 2 bases, leaving 11 bases between the germline ends. CDR1 is PRHDT, CDR2 FYEKMQ, per germline (reference sequence). CDR3 residues: CASSSLGGQETQYF. The DNA of the CDR3 is TGTGCCAGCAGCTCCCTTGGTGGGCAAGAGACCCAGTACTTC.

This rearrangement joins TRBV30 to TRBJ2-7; maybe TRBD1 (5 bases). The CDR3 length is 13 residues. Trimming cost V 5 bases and J 5 bases, with 16 bases left between them. Germline V gene data show CDR1 as GTSNPN and CDR2 as SVGIG (reference sequence). The CDR3 DNA is TGTGCCTGGGTGGGGCCAAATCGGGACGAGCAGTACTTC. Its translation is CAWVGPNRDEQYF.

About this clone itself: Other DNA sequences in the same sample also yield this CDR3. The V and J genes are TRBV30 and TRBJ1-5; D is possibly TRBD1 (5 bases). Germline lookup yields CDR1 GTSNPN and CDR2 SVGIG (reference sequence). The V end was cut by 0 bases, the J end by 6 bases, with 6 bases between. The CDR3 is made up of 12 amino acids. The CDR3 DNA reads as TGTGCCTGGAGTGTAAGGGGTCAGCCCCAGCATTTT. Encoded protein: CAWSVRGQPQHF.

This chain uses TRBV7-2 with TRBJ1-6; TRBD1 aligns across 8 bases. Germline CDR1 is SGHTA and CDR2 is FQGNSA. V shed 5 bases and J 0 bases; nucleotides not matched to a gene: 6. The CDR3 runs 17 residues. DNA of the CDR3: TGTGCCAGCAGCCCATGGACAGGGAGCTCCTATAATTCACCCCTCCACTTT. Amino acid sequence: CASSPWTGSSYNSPLHF.

The CDR3 loop reads CASSPLTSGGRETQYF. For the CDR3, the DNA is TGTGCCAGTAGTCCGCTGACTAGCGGGGGCAGAGAGACCCAGTACTTC. V and J are TRBV19 and TRBJ2-5; 12 nucleotides line up with TRBD2. The CDR3 is 16 residues long. V lost 5 bases to trimming and J lost 4 bases; unmatched junction nucleotides: 8. CDR1 is LNHDA and CDR2 is SQIVND in the germline V gene (reference sequence).

The chain recombines TRBV7-9 with TRBJ1-2; D unresolved. Trimming removed 0 bases from V and 2 bases from J, with 10 bases in between. The CDR3 is 15 residues long. Germline CDR1 SEHNR, CDR2 FQNEAQ (reference sequence). In DNA, the CDR3 is TGTGCCAGCAGCTTAGCAGGGTGGACCAACTATGGCTACACCTTC. This sequence encodes CASSLAGWTNYGYTF.

This clone turned up a few times. This chain joins TRBV30 and TRBJ1-1; weak D call: TRBD1 (5 bases). The CDR3 extends over 13 amino acids. Trimming shortened V by 2 bases and J by 8 bases, and 15 bases separated the two germline ends. Germline CDR1 GTSNPN, CDR2 SVGIG (reference sequence). CDR3 nucleotides: TGTGCCTGGAGTTTGGAGAGGGGAATAGAAGCTTTCTTT. This encodes CAWSLERGIEAFF. The full variable domain, with the rest looked up from reference TRBV30 and TRBJ1-1, is SQTIHQWPATLVQPVGSPLSLECTVEGTSNPNLYWYRQAAGRGLQLLFYSVGIGQISSEVPQNLSASRPQDRQFILSSKKLLLSDSGFYLCAWSLERGIEAFFGQGTRLTVV.

The chain employs TRBV11-2 and TRBJ1-1; unclear D gene. This CDR3 is 14 amino acids long. From germline, CDR1 is SGHAT and CDR2 FQNNGV. Trimming removed 7 bases at V and 0 bases at J, with 12 bases between. The CDR3 region has the DNA TGTGCCAGCACCCTAGGAGAAATGAACACTGAAGCTTTCTTT. Amino acid sequence: CASTLGEMNTEAFF.

This clone was seen a few times. This rearrangement joins TRBV9 to TRBJ2-3; D gene uncertain. There are 15 residues in the CDR3. Germline lookup yields CDR1 SGDLS and CDR2 YYNGEE. Trimming stripped 0 bases from V and 2 bases from J, with 10 bases between. This CDR3 is CASSVDAPDTDTQYF. In DNA, the CDR3 is TGTGCCAGCAGCGTAGACGCCCCCGACACAGATACGCAGTATTTT.

The chain is built from TRBV29-1 and TRBJ2-2; D remains unclear. CDR1 is SQVTM, CDR2 ANQGSEA, per germline. Between the trimmed V and J ends, which lost 7 bases and 3 bases, there was a span of 15 bases. This CDR3 has 14 amino acids. In nucleotides, the CDR3 is TGCAGCGCCTACTTCGGGTTGGACACCGGGGAGCTGTTTTTT. Translated, it gives CSAYFGLDTGELFF.

This chain connects TRBV4-3 to TRBJ1-1, with D hard to call. The CDR3 sequence is 14 residues long. The germline CDR1 and CDR2 sequences are LGHNA and YSLEER. V was clipped by 3 bases and J by 5 bases, with 13 bases between them. Here the CDR3 reads CASSQVPTGTEAFF. The DNA of the CDR3 is TGCGCCAGCAGCCAGGTACCGACGGGGACTGAAGCTTTCTTT.

The chain uses TRBV5-4 and TRBJ2-7; possible D gene TRBD2, 5 bases. V lost 0 bases, J lost 4 bases, and 11 bases lay in between. Germline lookup yields CDR1 SGHNT and CDR2 YYREEE (reference sequence). There are 14 residues in the CDR3. The CDR3 region is CASSLDPGVYEQYF. CDR3 sequence (DNA): TGTGCCAGCAGCTTGGACCCCGGGGTTTACGAGCAGTACTTC.

The chain uses TRBV7-9 and TRBJ2-3; TRBD2 might be the D (6 bases). Trimming shortened V by 1 base and J by 0 bases, and 8 bases separated the two germline ends. The CDR3 runs to 15 residues. CDR1 is SEHNR and CDR2 is FQNEAQ in the germline V gene (reference sequence). The CDR3 bases are TGTGCCAGCAGCTTAGGAGGGACTAGCACAGATACGCAGTATTTT. Translating it yields CASSLGGTSTDTQYF.

The genes are TRBV20-1 and TRBJ1-2; D uncertain. This CDR3 contains 10 residues. Trimming removed 0 bases from V and 5 bases from J, with 1 base in between. Germline-derived CDR1 and CDR2 are DFQATT and SNEGSKA (reference sequence). CDR3 protein: CSAREYGYTF. The CDR3 DNA reads TGCAGTGCTAGAGAGTATGGCTACACCTTC.

The genes are TRBV4-3 and TRBJ2-1; tentatively, D is TRBD1 (6 bases). The germline V gene encodes CDR1 LGHNA and CDR2 YSLEER. The CDR3 has 16 amino acids. V dropped 0 bases and J dropped 0 bases, with 9 bases sitting between them. The CDR3: CASSQDRGGSYNEQFF. The CDR3, as DNA: TGCGCCAGCAGCCAAGATCGAGGGGGCTCCTACAATGAGCAGTTCTTC.

This chain uses TRBV5-6 with TRBJ1-2, with D hard to call. V was trimmed by 5 bases and J by 0 bases, leaving 14 bases between them. This CDR3 has 15 amino acids. CDR1 SGHDT and CDR2 YYEEEE come from the germline V gene. CDR3 residues: CASRPLGEANYGYTF. Here the CDR3 DNA reads TGTGCCAGCAGGCCTTTGGGAGAAGCTAACTATGGCTACACCTTC.

The V call is TRBV7-6, the J call TRBJ1-1; TRBD1 matches at 8 bases. The CDR3 has 13 residues. Trimming removed 9 bases from V and 0 bases from J; junction bases left unmatched: 3. Germline V lookup: CDR1 SGHVS, CDR2 FNYEAQ. CDR3 sequence reads: CASMGQVNTEAFF. The CDR3 nucleotides read TGTGCCAGTATGGGACAGGTGAACACTGAAGCTTTCTTT.

The genes are TRBV20-1 and TRBJ1-6; 9 bases are a match to TRBD1. CDR3 length: 11 amino acids. Trimming at V came to 6 bases and at J to 11 bases, leaving 2 bases not matched to a gene. Germline-derived CDR1 and CDR2 are DFQATT and SNEGSKA (reference sequence). The CDR3 is CSARTGAPLHF. The CDR3 region has the DNA TGCAGTGCGAGGACAGGGGCACCCCTCCACTTT.